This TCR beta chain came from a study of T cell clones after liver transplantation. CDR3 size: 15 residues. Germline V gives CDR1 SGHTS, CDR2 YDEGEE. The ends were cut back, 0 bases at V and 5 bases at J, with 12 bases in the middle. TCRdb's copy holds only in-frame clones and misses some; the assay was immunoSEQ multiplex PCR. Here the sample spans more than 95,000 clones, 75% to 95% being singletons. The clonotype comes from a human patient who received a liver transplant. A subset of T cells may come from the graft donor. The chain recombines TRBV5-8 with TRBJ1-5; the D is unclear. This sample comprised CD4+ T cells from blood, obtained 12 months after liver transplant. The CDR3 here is CASSLALREDQPQHF. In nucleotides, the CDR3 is TGTGCCAGCAGCTTGGCCCTCCGGGAGGATCAGCCCCAGCATTTT. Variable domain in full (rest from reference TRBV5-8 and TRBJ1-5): EAGVTQSPTHLIKTRGQQATLRCSPISGHTSVYWYQQALGLGLQFLLWYDEGEERNRGNFPPRFSGRQFPNYSSELNVNALELEDSALYLCASSLALREDQPQHFGDGTRLSIL.